A single T cell receptor (beta chain) is shown here with its context. V lost 0 bases and J lost 0; bases outside the gene matches: 7. Germline CDR1 is SGHNT and CDR2 is YENEEA. The CDR3 loop spans 18 amino acids. These data are taken from a study of cytomegalovirus exposure and HLA in healthy donors. It was with 60 Vbeta and 13 Jbeta primers that the PCR ran. Sequenced by immunoSEQ multiplex PCR; TCRdb stores in-frame clones only, minus some. This sample has around 100,000 clones, with 60% to 80% found just once. The clonotype comes from a woman aged 25 to 45 in good health and CMV-seropositive. Sequenced material: PBMCs. This chain uses TRBV11-3 with TRBJ2-2; the match to TRBD1 covers 7 bases. CDR3: CASSLDVTGLANTGELFF. The CDR3 nucleotides are TGTGCCAGCAGCTTAGACGTGACAGGGCTTGCGAACACCGGGGAGCTGTTTTTT.